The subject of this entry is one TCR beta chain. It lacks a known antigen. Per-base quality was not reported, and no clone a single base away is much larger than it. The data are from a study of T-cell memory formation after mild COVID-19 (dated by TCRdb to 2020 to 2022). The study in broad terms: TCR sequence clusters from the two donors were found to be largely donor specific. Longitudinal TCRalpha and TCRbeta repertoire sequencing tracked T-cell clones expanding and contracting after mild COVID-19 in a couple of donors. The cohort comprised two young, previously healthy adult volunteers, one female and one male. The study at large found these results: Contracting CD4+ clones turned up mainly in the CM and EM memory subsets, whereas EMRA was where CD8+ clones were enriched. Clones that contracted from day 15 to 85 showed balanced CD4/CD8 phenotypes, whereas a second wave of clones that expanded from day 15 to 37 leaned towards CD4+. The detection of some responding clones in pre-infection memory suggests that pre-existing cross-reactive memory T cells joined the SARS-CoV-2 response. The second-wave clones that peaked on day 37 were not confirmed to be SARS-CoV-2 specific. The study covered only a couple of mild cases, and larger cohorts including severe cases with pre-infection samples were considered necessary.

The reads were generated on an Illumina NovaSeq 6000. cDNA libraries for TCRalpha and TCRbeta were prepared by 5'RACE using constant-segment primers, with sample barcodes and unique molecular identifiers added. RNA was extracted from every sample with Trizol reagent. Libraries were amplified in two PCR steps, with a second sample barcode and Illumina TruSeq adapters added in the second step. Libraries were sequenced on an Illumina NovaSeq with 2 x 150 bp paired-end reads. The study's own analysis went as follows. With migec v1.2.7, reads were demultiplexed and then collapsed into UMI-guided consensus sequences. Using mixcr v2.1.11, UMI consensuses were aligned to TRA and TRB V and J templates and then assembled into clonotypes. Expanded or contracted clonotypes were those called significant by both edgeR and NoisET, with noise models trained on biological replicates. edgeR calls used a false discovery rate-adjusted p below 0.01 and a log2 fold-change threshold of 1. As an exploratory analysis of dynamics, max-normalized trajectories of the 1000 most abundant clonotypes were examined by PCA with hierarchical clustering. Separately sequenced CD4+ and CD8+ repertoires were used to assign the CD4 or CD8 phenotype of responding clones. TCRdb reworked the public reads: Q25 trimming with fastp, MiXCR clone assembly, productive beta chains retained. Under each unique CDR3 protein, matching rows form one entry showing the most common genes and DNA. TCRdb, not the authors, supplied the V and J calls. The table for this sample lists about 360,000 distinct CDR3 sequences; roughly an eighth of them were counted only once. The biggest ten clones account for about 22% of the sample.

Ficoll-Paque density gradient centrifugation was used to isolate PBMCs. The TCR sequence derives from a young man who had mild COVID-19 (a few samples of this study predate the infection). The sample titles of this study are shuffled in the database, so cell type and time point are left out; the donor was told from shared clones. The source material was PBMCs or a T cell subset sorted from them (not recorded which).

The CDR3 sequence is CASSGWTATEAFF. The nucleotides read TGTGCCAGTAGTGGATGGACAGCCACTGAAGCTTTCTTT. The V and J segments used are TRBV19 and TRBJ1-1, with TRBD1 as a weak D call on 6 bases. Taken from the germline V gene (reference sequence), the CDR1 and CDR2 loops are LNHDA and SQIVND. V loses 5 bases, J loses 4 bases, and the germline ends lie 11 bases apart. The CDR3 numbers 13 residues from cysteine through phenylalanine. Only the CDR3 DNA stays, 39 bases, in frame from base 1.